Here is one TCR beta chain with its context. This sample is drawn from a study of blood T cell repertoires in COVID-19. The repertoire was sequenced with immunoSEQ multiplex PCR; TCRdb's copy has only in-frame clones and lacks some. Of about 140,000 clones listed, 70% to 85% are singletons. The source is a man aged 55 to 70 with acute or convalescent COVID-19. The specimen was peripheral blood.

The CDR3 loop reads CASSRLWDRGSSTGELFF. CDR3 coding DNA: TGTGCCAGCTCGCGATTATGGGACAGGGGTTCGAGCACCGGGGAGCTGTTTTTT. This sequence joins TRBV18 and TRBJ2-2; TRBD1 matches 10 bases. Looked up from germline, CDR1 is KGHSH and CDR2 is LQKENI. This CDR3 has 18 amino acids. V was clipped by 6 bases and J by 4 bases; unmatched bases: 14.